The rows below give T cell receptor beta chains drawn from one sample of a study of blood T cell repertoires in COVID-19. The table came from immunoSEQ multiplex PCR; TCRdb's copy has only in-frame clones and leaves some out. The sample holds about 150,000 clones; roughly 89% are singletons and the top ten take roughly 8%. Sequences were obtained from peripheral blood. The receptors originated from a woman in her forties or fifties with active or convalescent COVID-19. Each CDR3 is given with its conserved first and last residue. A D gene is named only where the DNA matches it firmly. Size values are once, few and many counts, or a class for expanded clones, and some rows have none.

DNA: TGTGCCAGCCTACGACAAATAAGTACCGGGGAGCTGTTTTTT; CDR3: CASLRQISTGELFF; D: NA; V: TRBV2; size: once; J: TRBJ2-2
DNA: TGTGCCAGCAGCCCAGGGGGGTCGATTAACTATGGCTACACCTTC; CDR3: CASSPGGSINYGYTF; D: TRBD1; V: TRBV3-1/TRBV3-2; size: NA; J: TRBJ1-2
DNA: TGTGCCAGCAGTCGAACAGGGTTGGTATATGAAAAACTGTTTTTT; CDR3: CASSRTGLVYEKLFF; D: NA; V: TRBV27; size: NA; J: TRBJ1-4
DNA: TGCAGCGTACTAGCGGGGGCCTACGAGCAGTACTTC; CDR3: CSVLAGAYEQYF; D: TRBD2; V: TRBV29-1; size: NA; J: TRBJ2-7
DNA: TGTGCCAGCAGCCAAGATCGGGCGGGGGGGCCGTGGGAGACCCAGTACTTC; CDR3: CASSQDRAGGPWETQYF; D: TRBD2; V: TRBV3-1/TRBV3-2; size: NA; J: TRBJ2-5
DNA: TGTGCCAGCAGCTCGACAGGGCAAGGGGATGAAAAACTGTTTTTT; CDR3: CASSSTGQGDEKLFF; D: TRBD1; V: TRBV7-9; size: NA; J: TRBJ1-4
DNA: TGTGCCAGCAGCACGGGACAGGGGAACGGCTACACCTTC; CDR3: CASSTGQGNGYTF; D: TRBD1; V: TRBV5-4; size: NA; J: TRBJ1-2
DNA: TGTGCCAGCAGCCCCGCGAGCGGTGGCACCGGGGAGCTGTTTTTT; CDR3: CASSPASGGTGELFF; D: NA; V: TRBV2; size: NA; J: TRBJ2-2
DNA: TGCGCCTGTCGGGAGTCAGATACGCAGTATTTT; CDR3: CACRESDTQYF; D: NA; V: TRBV5-1; size: NA; J: TRBJ2-3
DNA: TGTGCCAGCAGTTTCCGGGAGGGAGGCTACACCTTC; CDR3: CASSFREGGYTF; D: NA; V: TRBV27; size: few; J: TRBJ1-2
DNA: TGTGCCAGCAGTTTTAGGGCCTCGGGACAGAGCAATCAGCCCCAGCATTTT; CDR3: CASSFRASGQSNQPQHF; D: TRBD1; V: TRBV27; size: NA; J: TRBJ1-5
DNA: TGTGCCTGGAGTGTACTAACGGGACAGGTGGCCTACACCTTC; CDR3: CAWSVLTGQVAYTF; D: TRBD1; V: TRBV30; size: NA; J: TRBJ1-2
DNA: TGTGCCAGCAGCTTCGGGACAATCTCACCCCTCCACTTT; CDR3: CASSFGTISPLHF; D: NA; V: TRBV7-9; size: NA; J: TRBJ1-6
DNA: TGTGCCAGCAGCCCTTCAGGGGGCAAGGCAGATACGCAGTATTTT; CDR3: CASSPSGGKADTQYF; D: TRBD1; V: TRBV7-3; size: NA; J: TRBJ2-3
DNA: TGCGCCAGCAGCCACTTGGACAGGGGGCGAGTCCAAGAGACCCAGTACTTC; CDR3: CASSHLDRGRVQETQYF; D: TRBD1; V: TRBV4-1; size: NA; J: TRBJ2-5
DNA: TGTGCCAGCAGCCAAGTCCGACAGGGTGGCGAGCAGTACTTC; CDR3: CASSQVRQGGEQYF; D: TRBD1; V: TRBV3-1/TRBV3-2; size: NA; J: TRBJ2-7
DNA: TGTGCCAGCAGCGACCCCGGGACAGGGAATGAGCAGTTCTTC; CDR3: CASSDPGTGNEQFF; D: TRBD1; V: TRBV7-8; size: few; J: TRBJ2-1
DNA: TGTGCCAGCAGTTACTCCACTAGCGGGGGGGCCTACGAGCAGTACTTC; CDR3: CASSYSTSGGAYEQYF; D: TRBD2; V: TRBV6-2/TRBV6-3; size: NA; J: TRBJ2-7
DNA: TGTGCCAGCCGCCCCTCTGGGGCGGCTGGGAACACTGAAGCTTTCTTT; CDR3: CASRPSGAAGNTEAFF; D: NA; V: TRBV6-2/TRBV6-3; size: NA; J: TRBJ1-1
DNA: TGTGCCAGCAGCTTAGGGGCTCCTAGCCATATGAACACTGAAGCTTTCTTT; CDR3: CASSLGAPSHMNTEAFF; D: NA; V: TRBV7-2; size: few; J: TRBJ1-1
DNA: TGTGCCATCAGTGGGGGACAGGGGAGGACTGAAGCTTTCTTT; CDR3: CAISGGQGRTEAFF; D: TRBD1; V: TRBV10-3; size: NA; J: TRBJ1-1
DNA: TGCGCCAGCAGCCAAGAACGGACAGTTCCTTACGAGCAGTACTTC; CDR3: CASSQERTVPYEQYF; D: NA; V: TRBV4-1; size: NA; J: TRBJ2-7
DNA: TGTGCCAGCGGCCGGACTCTCGAACAGTTCTTC; CDR3: CASGRTLEQFF; D: NA; V: TRBV7-9; size: NA; J: TRBJ2-1
DNA: TGTGCCAGTAGTAACGCGGGCGGCACTGAAGCTTTCTTT; CDR3: CASSNAGGTEAFF; D: NA; V: TRBV19; size: NA; J: TRBJ1-1
DNA: TGTGCCAGCTCACCTCATCAATACGAGCAGTACTTC; CDR3: CASSPHQYEQYF; D: NA; V: TRBV18; size: NA; J: TRBJ2-7
DNA: TGTGCCAGCAGCCCACAGGGTACCGGGACTAGACCTCCCTACAATGAGCAGTTCTTC; CDR3: CASSPQGTGTRPPYNEQFF; D: TRBD2; V: TRBV7-9; size: NA; J: TRBJ2-1
DNA: TGTGCCAGCAGCGAACGGGACAGGGGAGAGACCCAGTACTTC; CDR3: CASSERDRGETQYF; D: TRBD1; V: TRBV14; size: NA; J: TRBJ2-5
DNA: TGTGCCACCAGTGGCACAGGGAGCGGAAACATTCAGTACTTC; CDR3: CATSGTGSGNIQYF; D: NA; V: TRBV24-1; size: few; J: TRBJ2-4
DNA: TGTGCCACCAGTGATTTGATCGCGGGAGGGCAAGATACGCAGTATTTT; CDR3: CATSDLIAGGQDTQYF; D: TRBD2; V: TRBV24-1; size: once; J: TRBJ2-3
DNA: TGTGCCAGCAGTCTACAGGGGAGTGACGCTGAAGCTTTCTTT; CDR3: CASSLQGSDAEAFF; D: TRBD1; V: TRBV6-2/TRBV6-3; size: NA; J: TRBJ1-1
DNA: TGCGCCAGCAGCTATACAGCCATGAACACTGAAGCTTTCTTT; CDR3: CASSYTAMNTEAFF; D: NA; V: TRBV5-1; size: NA; J: TRBJ1-1
DNA: TGTGCCAGCAGCGCCAAGAGCTCCTACGAGCAGTACTTC; CDR3: CASSAKSSYEQYF; D: NA; V: TRBV11-3; size: NA; J: TRBJ2-7
DNA: TGCGCCAGCCGAGGCAACAGGGACAGCCAGGAGACCCAGTACTTC; CDR3: CASRGNRDSQETQYF; D: TRBD1; V: TRBV4-1; size: NA; J: TRBJ2-5